This TCR beta chain was identified during a study of cytomegalovirus exposure and HLA in healthy donors. Germline V gene lookup returns CDR1 MNHEY and CDR2 SVGAGI. V was cut by 4 bases and J by 5 bases, with 12 bases left in between. CDR3 size: 13 residues. A remark on this clone: Its specificity is not known.

Study-wide results and limits: It was confirmed in vitro that a few of the CMV-associated chains were specific for CMV antigens. According to the study, around 180 TCR beta chains were cytomegalovirus-associated. The TCR clusters that emerged in the first cohort tended, a later analysis found, to co-occur in the roughly 120 validation repertoires.

Generated by immunoSEQ multiplex PCR, the TCRdb table keeps only in-frame clones and is missing some. This table has approximately 150,000 clones, 87% appearing once. Sequenced sample: PBMCs. The sequence was collected from a man younger than 30 in good health and CMV-seropositive. The chain carries TRBV6-5 and TRBJ2-7; D is ambiguous. CDR3 coding DNA: TGTGCCAGCAGTTCCGGGTCCCACCACGAGCAGTACTTC. Translating it yields CASSSGSHHEQYF.